The clone carrying this T cell receptor beta chain has only a few counts. As yet, its antigen is unknown. The assay that was used to sequence DNA from cultured CD4+ T cells was the Oncomine TCR Beta short-read assay. TCRdb processed the PCR reads anew with MiXCR; each CDR3 protein has one entry. The data show around 10,000 distinct CDR3 sequences, about 65% seen once. Treatment in this sample: approximately nine-day PBMC culture with coronavirus spike peptide pools or control peptides (ViraFEST assay). Negative selection recovered the CD4+ T cells once they had spent 10 days in culture. This sample stems from a study of vaccination and CD4 T cells after COVID-19. In germline, CDR1 is SEHNR, CDR2 FQNEAQ (reference sequence). The CDR3 is made up of 18 amino acids. Overall study findings and caveats: Convalescent patients' vaccine-specific clones were spike mono-reactive in 304 of 307 cases. Post-infection sampling omitted early timepoints and covered relatively few convalescent patients.

The specimen was CD4+ T cells from blood, cultured in vitro, collected before SARS-CoV-2 vaccination. V is TRBV7-9 and J is TRBJ1-1; D is perhaps TRBD1 (6 bases). The sequence derives from a human donor who had recovered from COVID-19. The CDR3 bases are TGTGCGCAGCCCCCACAAACAGGGTCGTATGCCATGAACACTGAAGCTTTCTTT. Encoded protein: CAQPPQTGSYAMNTEAFF.